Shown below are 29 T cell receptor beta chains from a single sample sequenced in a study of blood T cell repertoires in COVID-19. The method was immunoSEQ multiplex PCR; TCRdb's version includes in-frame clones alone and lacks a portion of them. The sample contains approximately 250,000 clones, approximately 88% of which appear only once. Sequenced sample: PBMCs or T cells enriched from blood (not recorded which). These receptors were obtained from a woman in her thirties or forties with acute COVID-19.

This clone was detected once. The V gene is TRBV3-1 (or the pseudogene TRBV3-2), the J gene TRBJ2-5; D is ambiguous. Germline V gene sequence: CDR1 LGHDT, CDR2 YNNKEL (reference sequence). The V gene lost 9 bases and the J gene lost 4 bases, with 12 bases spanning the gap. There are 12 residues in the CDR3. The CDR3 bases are TGTGCCAGTGGTGGAGTAGTAGAGACCCAGTACTTC. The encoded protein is CASGGVVETQYF.

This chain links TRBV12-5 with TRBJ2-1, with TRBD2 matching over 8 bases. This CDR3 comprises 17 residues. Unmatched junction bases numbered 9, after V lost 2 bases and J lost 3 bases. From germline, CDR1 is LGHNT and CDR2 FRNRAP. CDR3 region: CASGLTHSGIGYNEQFF. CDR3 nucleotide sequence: TGTGCTAGTGGTTTGACCCATAGCGGGATAGGCTACAATGAGCAGTTCTTC.

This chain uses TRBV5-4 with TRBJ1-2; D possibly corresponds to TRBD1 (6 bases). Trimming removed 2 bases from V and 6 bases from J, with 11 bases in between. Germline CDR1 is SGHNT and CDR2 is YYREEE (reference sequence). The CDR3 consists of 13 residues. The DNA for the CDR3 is TGTGCCAGCAGCTTAAAGCAGGGGAATGGCTACACCTTC. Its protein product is CASSLKQGNGYTF.

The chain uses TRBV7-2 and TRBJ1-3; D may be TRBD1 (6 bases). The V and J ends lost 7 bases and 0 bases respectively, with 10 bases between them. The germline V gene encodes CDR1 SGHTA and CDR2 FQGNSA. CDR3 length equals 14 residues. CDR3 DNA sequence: TGTGCCAGCACCGGACAGAACTCTGGAAACACCATATATTTT. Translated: CASTGQNSGNTIYF.

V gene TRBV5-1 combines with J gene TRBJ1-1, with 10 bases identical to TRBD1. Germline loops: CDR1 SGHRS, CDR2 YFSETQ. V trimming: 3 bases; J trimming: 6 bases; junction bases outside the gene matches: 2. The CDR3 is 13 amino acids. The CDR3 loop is CASSWGTGAEAFF. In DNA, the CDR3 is TGCGCCAGCAGCTGGGGGACAGGGGCTGAAGCTTTCTTT.

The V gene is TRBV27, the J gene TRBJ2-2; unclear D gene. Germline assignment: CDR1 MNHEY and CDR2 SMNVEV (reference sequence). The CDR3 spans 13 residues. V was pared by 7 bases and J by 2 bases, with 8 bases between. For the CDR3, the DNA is TGTGCCAGCACGAAACTTAACACCGGGGAGCTGTTTTTT. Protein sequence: CASTKLNTGELFF.

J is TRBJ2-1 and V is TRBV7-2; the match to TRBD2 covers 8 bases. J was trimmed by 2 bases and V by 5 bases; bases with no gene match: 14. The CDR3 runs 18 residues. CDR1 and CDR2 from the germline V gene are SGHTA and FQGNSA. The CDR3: CASSPRRGVGRAYNEQFF. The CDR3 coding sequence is TGTGCCAGCAGCCCCCGGCGGGGTGTCGGGAGGGCCTACAATGAGCAGTTCTTC. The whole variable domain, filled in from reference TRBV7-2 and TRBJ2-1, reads GAGVSQSPSNKVTEKGKDVELRCDPISGHTALYWYRQSLGQGLEFLIYFQGNSAPDKSGLPSDRFSAERTGGSVSTLTIQRTQQEDSAVYLCASSPRRGVGRAYNEQFFGPGTRLTVL.

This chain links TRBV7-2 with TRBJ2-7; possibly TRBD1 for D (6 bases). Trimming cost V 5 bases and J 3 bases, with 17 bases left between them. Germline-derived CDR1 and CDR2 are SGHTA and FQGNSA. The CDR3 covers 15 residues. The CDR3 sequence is CASSLRRQASYEQYF. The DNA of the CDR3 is TGTGCCAGCAGCCTAAGGCGACAGGCTAGCTACGAGCAGTACTTC.

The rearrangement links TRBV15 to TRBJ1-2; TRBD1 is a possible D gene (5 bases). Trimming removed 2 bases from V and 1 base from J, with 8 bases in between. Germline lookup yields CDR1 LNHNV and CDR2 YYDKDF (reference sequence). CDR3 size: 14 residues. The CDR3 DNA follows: TGTGCCACCAGCAGACAACAGGATAACTATGGCTACACCTTC. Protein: CATSRQQDNYGYTF.

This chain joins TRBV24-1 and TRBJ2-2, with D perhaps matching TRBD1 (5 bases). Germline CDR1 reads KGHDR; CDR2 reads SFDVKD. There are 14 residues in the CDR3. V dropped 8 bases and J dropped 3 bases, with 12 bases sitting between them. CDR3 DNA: TGTGCCACCAAAGGGGCAGCCGACACCGGGGAGCTGTTTTTT. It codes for CATKGAADTGELFF.

The CDR3 DNA sequence: TGTGCCAGTAGTAGGGGACAGGGCTATGGCTACACCTTC. Protein: CASSRGQGYGYTF. This chain links TRBV19 with TRBJ1-2; 9 bases align to TRBD1. Losses at the gene ends were 4 bases for V and 4 bases for J; bases not matched to a gene: 1. Per the germline V gene, CDR1 is LNHDA and CDR2 is SQIVND (reference sequence). CDR3 length: 13 amino acids.

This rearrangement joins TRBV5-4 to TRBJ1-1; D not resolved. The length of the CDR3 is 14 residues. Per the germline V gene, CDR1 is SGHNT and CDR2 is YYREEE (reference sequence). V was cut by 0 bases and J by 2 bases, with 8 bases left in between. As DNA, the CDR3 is TGTGCCAGCAGCTTGGGGGCCGGTAACACTGAAGCTTTCTTT. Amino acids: CASSLGAGNTEAFF.

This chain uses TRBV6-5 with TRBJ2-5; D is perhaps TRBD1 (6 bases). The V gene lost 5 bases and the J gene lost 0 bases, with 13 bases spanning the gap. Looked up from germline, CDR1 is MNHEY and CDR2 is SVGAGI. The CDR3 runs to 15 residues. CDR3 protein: CASSPIQGNQETQYF. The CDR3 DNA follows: TGTGCCAGCAGTCCGATACAGGGAAACCAAGAGACCCAGTACTTC.

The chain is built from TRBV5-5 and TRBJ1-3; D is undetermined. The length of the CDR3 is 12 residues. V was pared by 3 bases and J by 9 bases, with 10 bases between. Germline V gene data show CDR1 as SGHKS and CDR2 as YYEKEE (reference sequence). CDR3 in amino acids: CASSSSTGTIYF. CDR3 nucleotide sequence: TGTGCCAGCAGCTCGTCTACGGGCACCATATATTTT.

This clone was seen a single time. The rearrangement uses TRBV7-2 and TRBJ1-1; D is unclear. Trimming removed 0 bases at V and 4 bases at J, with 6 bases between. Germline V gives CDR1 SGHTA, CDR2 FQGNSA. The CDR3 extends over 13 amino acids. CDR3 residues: CASSLAALTEAFF. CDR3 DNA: TGTGCCAGCAGCTTAGCGGCTCTCACTGAAGCTTTCTTT.

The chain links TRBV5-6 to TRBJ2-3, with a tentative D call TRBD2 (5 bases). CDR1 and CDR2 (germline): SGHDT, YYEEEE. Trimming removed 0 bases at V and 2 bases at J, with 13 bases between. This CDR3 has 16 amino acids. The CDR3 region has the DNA TGTGCCAGCAGCTTGGGGCCCACGGGGTACACAGATACGCAGTATTTT. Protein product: CASSLGPTGYTDTQYF.

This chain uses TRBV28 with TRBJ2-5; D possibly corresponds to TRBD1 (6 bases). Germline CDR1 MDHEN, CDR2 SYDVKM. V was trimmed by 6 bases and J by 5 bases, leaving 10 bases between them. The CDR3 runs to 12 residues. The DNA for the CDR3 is TGTGCCAGCAGGCAGGGGCGGGAGACCCAGTACTTC. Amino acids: CASRQGRETQYF.

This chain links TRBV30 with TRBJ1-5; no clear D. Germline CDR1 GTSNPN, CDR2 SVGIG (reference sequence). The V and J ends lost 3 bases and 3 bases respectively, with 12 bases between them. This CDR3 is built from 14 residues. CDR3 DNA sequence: TGTGCCTGGAGCGCCGGGATAATCAATCAGCCCCAGCATTTT. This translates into CAWSAGIINQPQHF.

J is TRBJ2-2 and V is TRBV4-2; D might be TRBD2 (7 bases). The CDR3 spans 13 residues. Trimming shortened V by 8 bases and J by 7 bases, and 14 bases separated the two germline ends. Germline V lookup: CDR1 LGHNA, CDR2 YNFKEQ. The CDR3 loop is CASGGAAVGELFF. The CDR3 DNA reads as TGTGCCAGCGGGGGGGCCGCGGTCGGGGAGCTGTTTTTT.

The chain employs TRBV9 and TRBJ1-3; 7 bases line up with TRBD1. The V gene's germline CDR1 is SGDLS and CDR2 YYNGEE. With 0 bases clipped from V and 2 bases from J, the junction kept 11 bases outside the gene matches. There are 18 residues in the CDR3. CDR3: CASSVDPTGVLAGNTIYF. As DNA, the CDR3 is TGTGCCAGCAGCGTAGACCCCACAGGGGTGTTGGCTGGAAACACCATATATTTT. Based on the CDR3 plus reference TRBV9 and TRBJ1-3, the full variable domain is DSGVTQTPKHLITATGQRVTLRCSPRSGDLSVYWYQQSLDQGLQFLIQYYNGEERAKGNILERFSAQQFPDLHSELNLSSLELGDSALYFCASSVDPTGVLAGNTIYFGEGSWLTVV.

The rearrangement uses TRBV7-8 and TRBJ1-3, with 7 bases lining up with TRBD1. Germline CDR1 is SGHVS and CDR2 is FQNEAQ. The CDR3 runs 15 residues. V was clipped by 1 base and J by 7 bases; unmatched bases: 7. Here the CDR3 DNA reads TGTGCCAGCAGCTTAGATGCCAGGGGGTCCAACACCATATATTTT. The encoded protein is CASSLDARGSNTIYF.

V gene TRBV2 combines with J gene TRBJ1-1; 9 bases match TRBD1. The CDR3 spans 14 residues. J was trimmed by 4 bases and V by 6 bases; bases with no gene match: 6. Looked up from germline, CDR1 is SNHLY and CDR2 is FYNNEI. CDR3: CASSMTGGATEAFF. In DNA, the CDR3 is TGTGCCAGCAGCATGACAGGGGGGGCCACTGAAGCTTTCTTT. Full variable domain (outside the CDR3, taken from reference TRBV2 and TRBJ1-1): EPEVTQTPSHQVTQMGQEVILRCVPISNHLYFYWYRQILGQKVEFLVSFYNNEISEKSEIFDDQFSVERPDGSNFTLKIRSTKLEDSAMYFCASSMTGGATEAFFGQGTRLTVV.

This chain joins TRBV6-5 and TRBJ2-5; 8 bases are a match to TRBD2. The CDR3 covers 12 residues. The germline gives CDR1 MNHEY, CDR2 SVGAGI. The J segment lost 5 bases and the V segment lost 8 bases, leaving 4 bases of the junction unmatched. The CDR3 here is CASGGLVETQYF. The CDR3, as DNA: TGTGCCAGCGGGGGACTAGTCGAGACCCAGTACTTC.

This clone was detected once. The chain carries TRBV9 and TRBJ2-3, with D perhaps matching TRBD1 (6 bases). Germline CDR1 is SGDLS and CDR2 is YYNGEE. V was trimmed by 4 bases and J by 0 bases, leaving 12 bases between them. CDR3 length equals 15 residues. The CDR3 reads CASSPRTESTDTQYF. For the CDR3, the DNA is TGTGCCAGCAGCCCCCGGACAGAGAGCACAGATACGCAGTATTTT.

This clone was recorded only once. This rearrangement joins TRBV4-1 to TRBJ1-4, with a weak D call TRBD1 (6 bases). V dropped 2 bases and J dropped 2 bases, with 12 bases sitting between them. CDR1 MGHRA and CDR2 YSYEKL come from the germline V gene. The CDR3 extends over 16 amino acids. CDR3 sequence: CASSQRIQGTNEKLFF. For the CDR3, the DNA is TGCGCCAGCAGCCAAAGGATACAGGGCACTAATGAAAAACTGTTTTTT.

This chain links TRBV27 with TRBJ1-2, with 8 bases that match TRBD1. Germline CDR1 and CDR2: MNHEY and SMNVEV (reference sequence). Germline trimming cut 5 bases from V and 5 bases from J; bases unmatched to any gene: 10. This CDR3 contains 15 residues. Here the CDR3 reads CASSPDRDRPYGYTF. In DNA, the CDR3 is TGTGCCAGCAGTCCGGACCGGGACAGGCCTTATGGCTACACCTTC.

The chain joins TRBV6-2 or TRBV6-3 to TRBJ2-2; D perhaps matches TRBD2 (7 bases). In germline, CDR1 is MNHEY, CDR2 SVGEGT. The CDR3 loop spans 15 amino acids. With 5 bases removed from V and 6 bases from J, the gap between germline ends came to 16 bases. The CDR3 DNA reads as TGTGCCAGCAGTCTTGGGGGGGCAAGGGCCGGGGAGCTGTTTTTT. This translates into CASSLGGARAGELFF.

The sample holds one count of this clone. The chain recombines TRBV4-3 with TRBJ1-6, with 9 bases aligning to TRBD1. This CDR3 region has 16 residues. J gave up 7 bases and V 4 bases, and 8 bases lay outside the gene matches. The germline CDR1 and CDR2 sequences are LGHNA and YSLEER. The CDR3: CASSLQGDRANSPLHF. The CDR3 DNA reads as TGCGCCAGCAGCCTTCAGGGGGACAGGGCAAATTCACCCCTCCACTTT.

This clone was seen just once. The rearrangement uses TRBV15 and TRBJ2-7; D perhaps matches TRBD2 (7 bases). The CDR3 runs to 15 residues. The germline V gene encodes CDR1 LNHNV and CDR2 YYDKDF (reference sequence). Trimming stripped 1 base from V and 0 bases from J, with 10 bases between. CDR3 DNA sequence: TGTGCCACCAGCAGAGGAGGGGGGGGCTCCTACGAGCAGTACGTC. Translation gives CATSRGGGGSYEQYV.